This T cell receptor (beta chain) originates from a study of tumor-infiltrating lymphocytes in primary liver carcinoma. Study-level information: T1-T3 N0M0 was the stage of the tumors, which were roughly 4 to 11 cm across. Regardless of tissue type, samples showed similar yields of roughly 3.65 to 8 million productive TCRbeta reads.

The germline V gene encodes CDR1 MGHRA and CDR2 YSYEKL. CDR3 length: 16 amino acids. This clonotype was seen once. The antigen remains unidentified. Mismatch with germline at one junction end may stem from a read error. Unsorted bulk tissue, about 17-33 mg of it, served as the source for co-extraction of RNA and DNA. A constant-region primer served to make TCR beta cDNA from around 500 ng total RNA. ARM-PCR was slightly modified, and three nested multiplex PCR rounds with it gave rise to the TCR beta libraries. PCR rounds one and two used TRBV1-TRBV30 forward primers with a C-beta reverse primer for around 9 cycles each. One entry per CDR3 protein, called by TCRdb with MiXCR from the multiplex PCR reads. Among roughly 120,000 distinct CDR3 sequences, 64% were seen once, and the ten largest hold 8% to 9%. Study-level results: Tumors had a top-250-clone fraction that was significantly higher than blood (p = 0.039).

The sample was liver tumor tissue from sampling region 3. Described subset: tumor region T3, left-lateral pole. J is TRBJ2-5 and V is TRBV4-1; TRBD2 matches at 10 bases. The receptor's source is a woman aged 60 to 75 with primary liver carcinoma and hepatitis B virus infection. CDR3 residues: CANSLGASGRGETQYF. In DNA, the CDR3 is TGCGCCAACAGCCTGGGTGCTAGCGGGAGAGGAGAGACCCAGTATTTC.